These 4 T cell receptor beta chains share one sample of origin, sequenced in a study of T-cell memory formation after mild COVID-19. TCRdb re-analysed the 5' RACE reads in MiXCR, keeping a single row per CDR3 protein. The repertoire includes about 610,000 distinct CDR3 sequences, roughly 17% of them detected once, and about 8.1% sits in the top ten. Sequenced material: PBMCs or a T cell subset sorted from them (not recorded which). The source is an adult woman who had mild COVID-19 (a few samples of this study predate the infection). Cell type and time point are not known.

The count of this clonotype is one. The V call is TRBV7-3, the J call TRBJ2-1; TRBD2 aligns across 9 bases. The CDR3 consists of 15 residues. After removal of 5 bases from V and 4 bases from J, the junction contained 6 bases not matched to a gene. Germline-derived CDR1 and CDR2 are SGHTA and FQGTGA. The CDR3 DNA reads as TGTGCCAGCAGCCTTTTAGCGGGGGAATACAATGAGCAGTTCTTC. Protein sequence: CASSLLAGEYNEQFF.

The chain employs TRBV28 and TRBJ2-5, with TRBD2 as a possible D gene (5 bases). V was shortened by 2 bases and J by 2 bases, with 9 bases between the two germline ends. Germline lookup yields CDR1 MDHEN and CDR2 SYDVKM. The CDR3 consists of 14 residues. The CDR3 region is CASSLPGEQETQYF. In DNA form, the CDR3 reads TGTGCCAGCAGTTTACCCGGGGAACAAGAGACCCAGTACTTC.

In this sample, this clonotype turned up many times. This chain connects TRBV5-1 to TRBJ1-6; D gene ambiguous. Germline loops: CDR1 SGHRS, CDR2 YFSETQ. The V and J ends lost 4 bases and 0 bases respectively, with 11 bases between them. The CDR3 has 16 residues. DNA of the CDR3: TGCGCCAGCAGCCAACGGGGAAGCTCCTATAATTCACCCCTCCACTTT. Protein product: CASSQRGSSYNSPLHF.

Only a few counts were recorded for this clonotype. The V call is TRBV7-9, the J call TRBJ2-7; 10 bases map to TRBD1. The CDR3 covers 16 residues. Germline CDR1 is SEHNR and CDR2 is FQNEAQ (reference sequence). Unmatched junction bases numbered 7, after V lost 3 bases and J lost 2 bases. CDR3 nucleotide sequence: TGTGCCAGCAGCTTCCCGCGGGACAGGGGTACCTACGAGCAGTACTTC. Translated: CASSFPRDRGTYEQYF.